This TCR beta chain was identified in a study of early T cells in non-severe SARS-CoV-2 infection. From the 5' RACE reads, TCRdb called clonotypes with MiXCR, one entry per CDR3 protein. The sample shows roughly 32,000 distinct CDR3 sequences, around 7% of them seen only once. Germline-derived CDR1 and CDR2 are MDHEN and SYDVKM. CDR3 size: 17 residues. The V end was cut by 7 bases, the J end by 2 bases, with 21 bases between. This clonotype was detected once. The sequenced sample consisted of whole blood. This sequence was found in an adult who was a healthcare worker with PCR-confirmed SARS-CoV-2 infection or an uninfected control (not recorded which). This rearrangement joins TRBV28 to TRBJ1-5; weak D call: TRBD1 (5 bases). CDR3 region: CASTQSAGRRGNQPQHF. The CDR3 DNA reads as TGTGCCAGCACCCAATCCGCAGGGCGAAGGGGCAATCAGCCCCAGCATTTT.